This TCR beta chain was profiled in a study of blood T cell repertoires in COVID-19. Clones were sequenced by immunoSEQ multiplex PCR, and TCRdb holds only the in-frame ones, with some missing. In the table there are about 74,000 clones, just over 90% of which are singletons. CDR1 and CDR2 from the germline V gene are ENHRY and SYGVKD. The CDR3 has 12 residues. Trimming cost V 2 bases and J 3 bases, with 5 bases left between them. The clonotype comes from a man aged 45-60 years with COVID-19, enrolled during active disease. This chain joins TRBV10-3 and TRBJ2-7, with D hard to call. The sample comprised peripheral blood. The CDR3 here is CAISENNYEQYF. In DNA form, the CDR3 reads TGTGCCATCAGTGAGAACAACTACGAGCAGTACTTC.